The subject of this entry is one T cell receptor beta chain. Its antigen is not yet known. There are no base qualities to consult, and no much larger clone falls within one base. Counted from cysteine to phenylalanine, this CDR3 has 11 amino acids. The only DNA kept is the CDR3, 33 bases in frame from the first base. V sheds 4 bases and J sheds 3 bases, leaving 7 bases between their ends. CDR1 and CDR2 are drawn from the germline V gene: SQVTM, ANQGSEA. Genomic DNA extracted from peripheral blood, rather than sorted cells or RNA, was used as the source for amplification of TCR beta rearrangements. Rearranged TRB sequences spanning V, D and J segments were amplified by multiplex touch-down PCR using a mixed TRB-A/B primer pool. Two consecutive PCR reactions with Phusion HS II polymerase added Illumina adapters and sample indices to the amplicons. The amplicons were purified from gel with the NucleoSpin Gel and PCR Clean-up kit and then assessed with Qubit and an Agilent 2100 Bioanalyzer. Sequencing of the libraries was done on an Illumina MiSeq with paired-end, single-indexed 600-cycle runs. As for the original processing: TRB sequences were processed with MiXCR versions 2.12 and 3.0.5. Each unique CDR3 nucleotide sequence was counted as one clone, and only productive sequences with at least two reads were retained. The repertoire metrics were Shannon diversity, evenness, clonality (calculated as one minus evenness), and diversity profiles parameterized by alpha from 0 to 5. The IGoR algorithm was used to calculate generation probabilities of clones in the paired pre- and post-chemotherapy samples. TCRdb ran its own pipeline on the public reads, namely fastp trimming at Q25 and MiXCR clone calling, and kept in-frame beta chains. Every entry covers one CDR3 protein and lists the most common genes and DNA from its rows. What appears here as the V and J calls and clone size reflects TCRdb's work, not the paper's. A total of 1,400 to 1,500 distinct CDR3 sequences appear in this sample, approximately 55% of them only once. About 40% of the sample comes from the top ten.

This sample was taken from a study of T cell repertoires in aging, cancer and after chemotherapy (dated by TCRdb to about 2019). For context, the study as a whole: The donors fell into six age groups ranging from 30 or younger to 70 or older, and each group had at least three individuals. The full dataset contained several million TCR reads. In the hematological group, the paired samples taken before and after chemotherapy came from chronic lymphocytic leukemia patients who were treated with regimens based on fludarabine or bendamustine. To look at immunoaging and at how T cells reconstitute after chemotherapy, the study profiled TCR beta repertoires in peripheral blood from both healthy donors and cancer patients. The cohort comprised around 210 cancer patients, approximately 90 with hematological and over 110 with solid cancers, plus 95 healthy donors as a reference group. Results and caveats for the whole study, not just this receptor: Hematological cancer patients had infiltration of lymphoid organs, and this infiltration may itself impair thymic emigration or peripheral T cell expansion. An increase in median generation probability over the chemotherapy interval was observed in both cancer cohorts, suggesting that the repertoire was reconstituted through rebound thymic output. The authors noted that the repertoire data do not allow conclusions about immunological memory after chemotherapy. In healthy donors, the decline in TCR diversity with age was mainly explained by loss of richness, whereas in cancer patients loss of evenness was also found to contribute. Significantly lower blood TCR diversity and higher clonality were observed in untreated patients with hematological or solid cancers than in age-matched healthy donors.

The chain uses TRBV29-1 and TRBJ2-7; a confident D gene designation cannot be given. This TCR came from a human donor with a blood cancer. What was sequenced was blood. The nucleotides are TGCAGCGTTGCCCTAAGCTACGAGCAGTACTTC. It encodes CSVALSYEQYF.